These 21 T cell receptor beta chains share one sample of origin, sequenced in a study of CD8 T cells in ankylosing spondylitis. The antigens these receptors bind are not known. TCRdb itself ran the 5' RACE reads through MiXCR, one entry per CDR3 protein. The sample has roughly 490,000 distinct CDR3 sequences, roughly 5.2% seen once; the top ten hold 3% to 4.5%. Study outcomes and limitations: Ankylosing spondylitis blood appeared to carry a characteristic TCR beta motif of roughly eight highly homologous variants.

Sequenced material: blood, either unsorted or a sorted T cell fraction (not recorded which). These receptors came from a male donor with ankylosing spondylitis.

This clonotype has at least ten counts. The chain links TRBV18 to TRBJ1-5; D is ambiguous. The germline CDR1 and CDR2 sequences are KGHSH and LQKENI. V was clipped by 3 bases and J by 6 bases, with 9 bases between them. CDR3 size: 13 residues. The CDR3 DNA sequence: TGTGCCAGCTCACCTTCTGGAAGTCAGCCCCAGCATTTT. This codes for CASSPSGSQPQHF.

This clonotype was observed many times. This chain connects TRBV20-1 to TRBJ2-1; TRBD2 matches at 7 bases. The junction had 19 bases not matched to a gene; V was cut back by 6 bases and J by 2 bases. CDR1 and CDR2 from the germline V gene are DFQATT and SNEGSKA (reference sequence). CDR3 length: 18 amino acids. CDR3 residues: CSAIEWGGDLLTYNEQFF. CDR3 nucleotide sequence: TGCAGTGCCATAGAGTGGGGGGGGGATCTACTAACCTACAATGAGCAGTTCTTC.

This clonotype has at least ten counts. The chain couples TRBV9 to TRBJ2-2; 7 positions match TRBD1. Unmatched junction bases numbered 10, after V lost 0 bases and J lost 5 bases. Germline V gene sequence: CDR1 SGDLS, CDR2 YYNGEE. CDR3 length: 17 residues. The CDR3: CASSVARQGLRTGELFF. In nucleotides, the CDR3 is TGTGCCAGCAGCGTAGCCAGACAGGGCTTGAGGACCGGGGAGCTGTTTTTT.

This clonotype was detected only a few times. The gene calls are TRBV7-2 and TRBJ1-2, with D unclear. V lost 0 bases and J lost 0, with 17 bases in between. CDR3 length: 18 amino acids. Germline V CDR1 and CDR2: SGHTA, FQGNSA. The CDR3 DNA reads as TGTGCCAGCAGCTTAGCCCCGACCTCCCTGGGGACTAACTATGGCTACACCTTC. Protein product: CASSLAPTSLGTNYGYTF.

This clonotype came up many times. V and J are TRBV29-1 and TRBJ2-5, with D uncertain. Trimming took 6 bases from V and 0 from J, leaving 14 bases between them. The CDR3 has 14 amino acids. Per germline, CDR1 SQVTM and CDR2 ANQGSEA. CDR3 residues: CSVPGPTHQETQYF. DNA for the CDR3: TGCAGCGTCCCCGGACCCACACACCAAGAGACCCAGTACTTC.

In the case of this clonotype: Germline is not matched at one junction end, which may reflect a read error. The rearrangement joins TRBV20-1 to TRBJ2-1, with 7 bases that match TRBD1. Germline CDR1 is DFQATT and CDR2 is SNEGSKA (reference sequence). The CDR3 loop spans 16 amino acids. The DNA for the CDR3 is TGCTGTGCTAGAGATCCATCGGCAGGGGGTGGGAATGAGCAGTTCTTC. This codes for CCARDPSAGGGNEQFF.

This clonotype came up many times. The J gene is TRBJ2-1, the V gene TRBV4-1; TRBD2 matches at 9 bases. Germline CDR1 and CDR2: MGHRA and YSYEKL. The V gene end was trimmed by 2 bases and the J gene end by 7 bases; junction bases not matched to a gene: 6. The length of the CDR3 is 15 residues. CDR3 DNA sequence: TGCGCCAGCAGCCAACCGCGGGAGGGCCGGAATGAGCAGTTCTTC. It is translated as CASSQPREGRNEQFF.

The chain is built from TRBV4-2 and TRBJ2-7; D may be TRBD1 (5 bases). The CDR3 covers 16 residues. CDR1 LGHNA and CDR2 YNFKEQ come from the germline V gene. Trimming left V 1 base short and J 3 bases short, with 16 bases between. DNA of the CDR3: TGTGCCAGCAGCCAAGCTTTAGGACAAGAATTCTACGAGCAGTACTTC. Its protein product is CASSQALGQEFYEQYF.

This clonotype was seen many times. The V and J genes are TRBV7-9 and TRBJ2-1, with a weak D call TRBD2 (6 bases). With 5 bases removed from V and 2 bases from J, the gap between germline ends came to 13 bases. Germline V gene lookup returns CDR1 SEHNR and CDR2 FQNEAQ (reference sequence). The CDR3 runs to 15 residues. CDR3 in amino acids: CASSHPTSPYNEQFF. The CDR3 DNA follows: TGTGCCAGCAGCCACCCGACTAGTCCCTACAATGAGCAGTTCTTC.

This clonotype was detected only a few times. The chain joins TRBV9 to TRBJ2-1; 8 bases fit TRBD2. The CDR3 spans 17 residues. The V gene's germline CDR1 is SGDLS and CDR2 YYNGEE. The V segment lost 3 bases and the J segment 3 bases; nucleotides outside the gene matches: 11. The CDR3: CASSEGGGLAGYNEQFF. CDR3 DNA: TGTGCCAGCAGCGAGGGGGGAGGGCTAGCGGGCTACAATGAGCAGTTCTTC.

There are many counts of this clonotype. CDR3 DNA: TGTGCCACCAGCACTCGGACTAGCGGGATAGGTGAGCAGTTCTTC. Its protein product is CATSTRTSGIGEQFF. The genes are TRBV15 and TRBJ2-1, with 12 bases aligning to TRBD2. V was clipped by 4 bases and J by 9 bases; unmatched bases: 7. The CDR3 spans 15 residues. Germline values: CDR1 LNHNV, CDR2 YYDKDF (reference sequence).

This clonotype has a handful of counts. The chain recombines TRBV15 with TRBJ1-1; no reliable D call. This CDR3 contains 11 residues. V lost 0 bases to trimming and J lost 14 bases, with 10 bases between them. Germline CDR1 LNHNV, CDR2 YYDKDF (reference sequence). The CDR3 DNA is TGTGCCACCAGCAGAGATTTGACCCAATTCTTT. Translation: CATSRDLTQFF.

The genes are TRBV7-2 and TRBJ1-5; TRBD1 is a possible D gene (6 bases). Germline V gives CDR1 SGHTA, CDR2 FQGNSA. The CDR3 extends over 15 amino acids. Trimming took off 6 bases at V and 0 bases at J, with 12 bases between the two ends. CDR3 region: CASRLGHFSNQPQHF. The CDR3, as DNA: TGTGCCAGCAGATTGGGACACTTTAGCAATCAGCCCCAGCATTTT.

This clonotype was recorded many times. The V and J genes are TRBV5-4 and TRBJ2-4; D remains unclear. The V gene lost 4 bases and the J gene lost 8 bases, with 13 bases spanning the gap. Germline CDR1 reads SGHNT; CDR2 reads YYREEE (reference sequence). This CDR3 region has 13 residues. CDR3 nucleotide sequence: TGTGCCAGCAGCCCGTCGGGCATGGACATTCAGTACTTC. It specifies CASSPSGMDIQYF.

This clonotype was found many times. The chain uses TRBV12-3 or TRBV12-4 and TRBJ1-2; a possible D gene is TRBD1 (5 bases). V lost 3 bases to trimming and J lost 4 bases, with 9 bases between them. The CDR3 consists of 13 residues. CDR3 residues: CASSFQGLYGYTF. The CDR3 DNA sequence: TGTGCCAGCAGTTTTCAGGGACTCTATGGCTACACCTTC.

This clonotype occurred many times. The chain links TRBV20-1 to TRBJ2-1, with 10 bases lining up with TRBD2. There are 15 residues in the CDR3. CDR1 is DFQATT and CDR2 is SNEGSKA in the germline V gene (reference sequence). V shed 2 bases, J shed 4 bases, and the junction held 5 bases outside the gene matches. The DNA of the CDR3 is TGCAGTGCTAGACCGGGACTAGCGCCTTACAATGAGCAGTTCTTC. Translated: CSARPGLAPYNEQFF.

The V gene is TRBV27, the J gene TRBJ1-4, with 8 bases identical to TRBD1. Germline CDR1 reads MNHEY; CDR2 reads SMNVEV (reference sequence). V shed 4 bases, J shed 13 bases, and the junction held 17 bases outside the gene matches. The CDR3 sequence is 16 residues long. CDR3 DNA sequence: TGTGCCAGCAGTTACGATGACAGGGGATCCCCCGGGAGACTGTTTTTT. Translated, it gives CASSYDDRGSPGRLFF.

In this sample, this clonotype turned up a few times. V gene TRBV10-3 combines with J gene TRBJ2-3; the D gene could be TRBD1 or TRBD2 (5 bases each). CDR1 ENHRY and CDR2 SYGVKD come from the germline V gene. Trimming left V 6 bases short and J 4 bases short, with 17 bases between. The CDR3 loop spans 15 amino acids. Here the CDR3 DNA reads TGTGCCATCAGACGACGGACACTAGGCCCAGATACGCAGTATTTT. The encoded protein is CAIRRRTLGPDTQYF.

This clonotype was seen repeatedly, ten times or more. In nucleotides, the CDR3 is TGTGCCACCAGCAGTAGGGACAGCCGAACGAAAGGCTACACCTTC. Translated: CATSSRDSRTKGYTF. The V and J genes are TRBV15 and TRBJ1-2; 7 bases fit TRBD1. Germline V gene sequence: CDR1 LNHNV, CDR2 YYDKDF (reference sequence). CDR3 size: 15 residues. V trimming: 3 bases; J trimming: 8 bases; junction bases outside the gene matches: 12.

This clonotype showed up many times. The V gene is TRBV6-1, the J gene TRBJ2-3; 9 positions agree with TRBD2. Germline CDR1 reads MNHNS; CDR2 reads SASEGT. The CDR3 has 14 amino acids. V trimming: 2 bases; J trimming: 4 bases; junction bases outside the gene matches: 1. CDR3 region: CASSELAGADTQYF. The CDR3 coding sequence is TGTGCCAGCAGTGAATTAGCGGGAGCAGATACGCAGTATTTT.

This clonotype was counted at least ten times. The chain employs TRBV5-1 and TRBJ2-1; TRBD2 aligns across 7 bases. The ends lost 3 bases at V and 1 base at J; junction bases unmatched: 4. The CDR3 runs to 15 residues. The germline V gene has CDR1 SGHRS and CDR2 YFSETQ. The DNA for the CDR3 is TGCGCCAGCAGCTACCGCGGGGGTTCCTACAATGAGCAGTTCTTC. This translates into CASSYRGGSYNEQFF. Filled out from reference TRBV5-1 and TRBJ2-1, the complete variable domain reads KAGVTQTPRYLIKTRGQQVTLSCSPISGHRSVSWYQQTPGQGLQFLFEYFSETQRNKGNFPGRFSGRQFSNSRSEMNVSTLELGDSALYLCASSYRGGSYNEQFFGPGTRLTVL.